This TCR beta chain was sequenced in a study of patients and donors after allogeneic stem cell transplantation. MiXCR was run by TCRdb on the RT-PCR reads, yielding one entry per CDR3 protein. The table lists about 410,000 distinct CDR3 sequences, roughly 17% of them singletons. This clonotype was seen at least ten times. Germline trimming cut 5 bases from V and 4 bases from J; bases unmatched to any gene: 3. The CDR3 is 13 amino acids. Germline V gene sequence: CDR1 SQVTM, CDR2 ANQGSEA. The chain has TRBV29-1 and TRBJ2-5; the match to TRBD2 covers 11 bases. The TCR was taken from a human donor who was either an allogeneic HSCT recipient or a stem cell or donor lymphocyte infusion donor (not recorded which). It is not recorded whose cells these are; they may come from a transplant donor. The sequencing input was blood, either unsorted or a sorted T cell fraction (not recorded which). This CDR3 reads CSVFLAGGETQYF. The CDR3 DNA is TGCAGCGTTTTCCTAGCGGGAGGAGAGACCCAGTACTTC.